This is a list of T cell receptor beta chains from one sample in a study of PD-1 blockade in mismatch repair-deficient tumors. Assay: immunoSEQ multiplex PCR; the TCRdb copy retains only in-frame clones and omits some. The profile shows roughly 130,000 clones, about 88% of them singletons. Sequenced material: peripheral blood, taken 70 to 73 weeks after starting pembrolizumab. The receptors originated from an adult with mismatch repair-deficient cancer. Each CDR3 is given with its conserved first and last residue. D genes are given only for firm matches. Some rows have no size entry. The others give once, few or many, or a class for an expanded clone.

clone_size	d_call	j_call	v_call	cdr3_aa	cdr3_nt
.	.	TRBJ2-5	TRBV2	CASKGTQETQYF	TGTGCCAGCAAGGGGACTCAAGAGACCCAGTACTTC
.	TRBD2	TRBJ2-7	TRBV4-1	CASSQRLAGGLIYEQYF	TGCGCCAGCAGCCAAAGGCTAGCGGGAGGGCTGATCTACGAGCAGTACTTC
.	TRBD2	TRBJ2-1	TRBV7-7	CASSPGTSGEHYNEQFF	TGTGCTAGCAGCCCCGGGACTAGCGGGGAACACTACAATGAGCAGTTCTTC
once	TRBD1	TRBJ1-2	TRBV30	CAWMGTGGGYGYTF	TGTGCCTGGATGGGAACAGGGGGAGGCTATGGCTACACCTTC
.	.	TRBJ1-1	TRBV28	CASSLPTVGLLSEAFF	TGTGCCAGCAGTTTACCTACCGTGGGGCTTTTATCTGAAGCTTTCTTT
.	.	TRBJ1-1	TRBV7-6	CASSSDWNTEAFF	TGTGCCAGCAGCTCGGACTGGAACACTGAAGCTTTCTTT
.	.	TRBJ2-7	TRBV5-1	CASSLDLEGTYEQYF	TGCGCCAGCAGCTTGGATCTGGAGGGGACCTACGAGCAGTACTTC
.	TRBD1	TRBJ1-3	TRBV30	CAWSVRTGPGNTIYF	TGTGCCTGGAGTGTACGGACAGGGCCAGGAAACACCATATATTTT
.	.	TRBJ2-2	TRBV4-1	CASSQVRAPNTGELFF	TGCGCCAGCAGCCAAGTGAGGGCACCAAACACCGGGGAGCTGTTTTTT
.	.	TRBJ2-1	TRBV13	CASHDIRDSDNEQFF	TGTGCCAGCCACGATATCCGGGACTCAGACAATGAGCAGTTCTTC
.	TRBD1	TRBJ1-1	TRBV27	CASSPGQGGTEAFF	TGTGCCAGCAGCCCGGGACAGGGTGGGACTGAAGCTTTCTTT
.	.	TRBJ2-3	TRBV6-6	CAVGGIEATQYF	TGTGCGGTTGGCGGGATTGAAGCTACGCAGTATTTT
.	TRBD2	TRBJ2-7	TRBV5-1	CASSLLYLRAGGSSYEQYF	TGCGCCAGCAGCTTGTTGTATCTTCGAGCGGGAGGTTCCTCCTACGAGCAGTACTTC
.	.	TRBJ2-1	TRBV30	CAWRPTSSYNEQFF	TGTGCCTGGAGGCCTACTAGCTCCTACAATGAGCAGTTCTTC
.	.	TRBJ2-7	TRBV2	CASRPGTAEQYF	TGTGCCAGCAGGCCCGGGACGGCCGAGCAGTACTTC
.	.	TRBJ2-2	TRBV27	CASSFSDIPGELFF	TGTGCCAGCAGTTTTTCCGACATTCCCGGGGAGCTGTTTTTT
.	TRBD1	TRBJ2-3	TRBV7-2	CASSLRTGPTDTQYF	TGTGCCAGCAGCTTACGGACAGGGCCCACAGATACGCAGTATTTT
.	.	TRBJ2-2	TRBV28	CASSPRAPLFTGELFF	TGTGCCAGCAGTCCCCGGGCTCCTCTCTTCACCGGGGAGCTGTTTTTT
.	TRBD2	TRBJ2-3	TRBV27	CASKRLAGGENTQYF	TGTGCCAGCAAAAGACTAGCGGGAGGTGAAAATACGCAGTATTTT
.	.	TRBJ1-1	TRBV20-1	CSARKNTEAFF	TGCAGTGCCCGGAAGAACACTGAAGCTTTCTTT
.	.	TRBJ2-5	TRBV30	CAWTAGRTPPTETQYF	TGTGCCTGGACTGCGGGACGGACCCCGCCAACAGAGACCCAGTACTTC
.	.	TRBJ2-3	TRBV2	CASSGQQLTDTQYF	TGTGCCAGCAGTGGACAGCAACTCACAGATACGCAGTATTTT
.	TRBD2	TRBJ2-2	TRBV5-1	CASSLRLAGDTGELFF	TGCGCCAGCAGCTTGCGACTAGCGGGAGATACCGGGGAGCTGTTTTTT
.	TRBD1	TRBJ1-4	TRBV30	CAWESRGAEKLFF	TGTGCCTGGGAGAGCAGGGGGGCTGAAAAACTGTTTTTT
.	.	TRBJ2-7	TRBV9	CASSEEEDSYEQYF	TGTGCCAGCAGCGAGGAGGAGGACTCCTACGAGCAGTACTTC
.	.	TRBJ1-1	TRBV12-5	CASGLGGTEAFF	TGTGCTAGTGGACTAGGGGGAACTGAAGCTTTCTTT
few	TRBD2	TRBJ2-1	TRBV19	CASSMSLAGESGNEQFF	TGTGCCAGTAGTATGTCGCTAGCGGGAGAGTCAGGCAATGAGCAGTTCTTC
.	TRBD2	TRBJ2-7	TRBV28	CASSWGLAASYEQYF	TGTGCCAGCAGTTGGGGACTAGCGGCCTCCTACGAGCAGTACTTC
.	.	TRBJ2-1	TRBV5-6	CASSFAVEQFF	TGTGCCAGCAGCTTTGCCGTTGAGCAGTTCTTC
.	.	TRBJ2-1	TRBV5-1	CASSLTGREQFF	TGCGCCAGCAGCTTGACAGGGAGGGAGCAGTTCTTC
many	.	TRBJ2-1	TRBV6-1	CASSNGDGDYNEQFF	TGTGCCAGCAGTAACGGAGACGGGGACTACAATGAGCAGTTCTTC
.	.	TRBJ2-3	TRBV6-4	CASRPPPRGRAGGSTDTQYF	TGTGCCAGCAGGCCCCCCCCCAGGGGGAGGGCGGGGGGAAGCACAGATACGCAGTATTTT
.	.	TRBJ2-7	TRBV6-5	CASSSRGGLSDYEQYF	TGTGCCAGCAGTTCTAGGGGAGGACTATCAGACTACGAGCAGTACTTC
few	.	TRBJ1-1	TRBV29-1	CSVEGQRDTEAFF	TGCAGCGTTGAGGGACAACGGGACACTGAAGCTTTCTTT
.	.	TRBJ2-7	TRBV28	CASSLSRTLYF	TGTGCCAGCAGTTTATCCCGGACGTTGTACTTC
.	.	TRBJ2-2	TRBV6-5	CASSYSTETNTGELFF	TGTGCCAGCAGTTACTCCACTGAGACGAACACCGGGGAGCTGTTTTTT
.	.	TRBJ2-5	TRBV7-9	CASSPQRETQYF	TGTGCCAGCAGCCCCCAAAGAGAGACCCAGTACTTC
.	TRBD1	TRBJ2-3	TRBV6-5	CASRKTGVYTDTQYF	TGTGCCAGCAGAAAAACAGGGGTTTACACAGATACGCAGTATTTT